A selection of T cell receptor beta chains follows, all from one sample in a study of long-term antiretroviral therapy in people with HIV. This table comes from immunoSEQ multiplex PCR, and its TCRdb copy is limited to in-frame clones, with some not included. The sample shows about 16,000 clones, 60% to 80% of them seen only once. This sample comprised unsorted PBMCs, obtained 1.5 years before starting antiretroviral therapy. Every receptor here comes from a woman in her 50s with HIV. Both conserved end residues are part of each CDR3. The order of the fields is clone size, J gene, V gene, D gene, CDR3 protein, CDR3 DNA. D genes are given only for firm matches. A clone size is listed for some rows: how often the clone was seen (once, few, many), or a class if it is expanded.

NA	TRBJ1-2	TRBV19	TRBD1	CAGTGGVAQF	TGTGCCGGGACAGGTGGAGTGGCCCAATTC
NA	TRBJ1-2	TRBV5-4	TRBD1	CASSLGDRSYGYTF	TGTGCCAGCAGCTTGGGGGACAGGAGCTATGGCTACACCTTC
NA	TRBJ2-2	TRBV7-3	TRBD2	CASSSTGTSGGVDTGELFF	TGTGCCAGCAGTTCGACCGGGACTAGCGGGGGGGTGGACACCGGGGAGCTGTTTTTT
NA	TRBJ2-1	TRBV27	TRBD2	CASSPLAGTNEQFF	TGTGCCAGCAGTCCCTTAGCGGGGACCAATGAGCAGTTCTTC
NA	TRBJ1-1	TRBV14	NA	CASSLQSWRQMNTEAFF	TGTGCCAGCAGCCTTCAATCGTGGCGGCAAATGAACACTGAAGCTTTCTTT
NA	TRBJ1-1	TRBV7-8	NA	CASSSPHGGNTEAFF	TGTGCCAGCAGCTCCCCCCATGGTGGGAACACTGAAGCTTTCTTT
NA	TRBJ1-1	TRBV29-1	NA	CRGESATEAFF	TGTAGGGGGGAGTCGGCCACTGAAGCTTTCTTT
NA	TRBJ2-7	TRBV11-2	NA	CASSLESVYSYEQYF	TGTGCCAGCAGCTTAGAATCCGTTTACTCCTACGAGCAGTACTTC
once	TRBJ2-3	TRBV7-2	NA	CASSLDGQLYTQYF	TGTGCCAGCAGCTTAGACGGACAGTTGTATACGCAGTATTTT
NA	TRBJ2-1	TRBV5-1	TRBD2	CASSSRAGGVSEQFF	TGCGCCAGCAGCTCGAGAGCGGGGGGAGTTAGTGAGCAGTTCTTC
NA	TRBJ2-3	TRBV7-9	TRBD2	CASSLAGAGGPWGTDTQYF	TGTGCCAGCAGCTTAGCAGGAGCGGGGGGGCCTTGGGGCACAGATACGCAGTATTTT
few	TRBJ2-2	TRBV7-8	NA	CASSSTTAGRNTGELFF	TGTGCCAGCAGTTCCACTACCGCGGGGAGGAACACCGGGGAGCTGTTTTTT
NA	TRBJ1-2	TRBV27	NA	CASSTRHSNHYGYTF	TGTGCCAGCAGTACCAGACACTCGAATCACTATGGCTACACCTTC
NA	TRBJ2-5	TRBV4-1	NA	CASSQEPPTPLGETQYF	TGCGCCAGCAGCCAAGAACCACCGACCCCCTTAGGGGAGACCCAGTACTTC
NA	TRBJ2-5	TRBV20-1	NA	CSAQFQETQYF	TGCAGTGCGCAATTTCAAGAGACCCAGTACTTC
NA	TRBJ2-1	TRBV5-6	TRBD1	CASSFLDRDYNEQFF	TGTGCCAGCAGCTTTCTGGACAGGGACTACAATGAGCAGTTCTTC
NA	TRBJ1-2	TRBV7-8	TRBD1	CASRAGQSYGYTF	TGTGCCAGCAGGGCGGGACAGTCCTATGGCTACACCTTC
once	TRBJ1-6	TRBV2	NA	CASSEGRNSPLHF	TGTGCCAGCAGTGAGGGCCGGAATTCACCCCTCCACTTT
NA	TRBJ1-1	TRBV4-2	NA	CASSQGGRLTTVNTEAFF	TGTGCCAGCAGCCAAGGCGGTCGTCTGACGACGGTGAACACTGAAGCTTTCTTT
once	TRBJ1-5	TRBV19	NA	CASRWGRYSNQPQHF	TGTGCCAGTAGATGGGGGCGATATAGCAATCAGCCCCAGCATTTT
NA	TRBJ2-3	TRBV7-9	NA	CASSLRSPGGIDTQYF	TGTGCCAGCAGCTTAAGATCTCCAGGGGGGATAGATACGCAGTATTTT
NA	TRBJ1-2	TRBV2	NA	CASSTGRWEGYTF	TGTGCCAGCAGTACGGGCAGGTGGGAGGGCTACACCTTC
NA	TRBJ1-5	TRBV28	TRBD1	CASRGDRGLYSNQPQHF	TGTGCCAGCAGGGGGGACAGGGGGCTATATAGCAATCAGCCCCAGCATTTT
NA	TRBJ1-1	TRBV7-3	TRBD1	CASSLNQGAGNTEAFF	TGTGCCAGCAGCTTAAACCAGGGGGCGGGAAACACTGAAGCTTTCTTT
NA	TRBJ2-1	TRBV11-2	NA	CASSLAGNEQFF	TGTGCCAGCAGCTTAGCAGGGAATGAGCAGTTCTTC
once	TRBJ2-7	TRBV27	TRBD1	CASSLTGQGGYEQYF	TGTGCCAGCAGTTTGACGGGACAGGGAGGCTACGAGCAGTACTTC
NA	TRBJ2-7	TRBV11-2	NA	CASSPSGRGYEQYF	TGTGCCAGCAGCCCTTCCGGGCGGGGTTACGAGCAGTACTTC
medium-sized	TRBJ1-3	TRBV7-9	NA	CASSLETGQAGNTIYF	TGTGCCAGCAGCTTAGAGACGGGACAAGCTGGAAACACCATATATTTT
NA	TRBJ2-5	TRBV18	NA	CASSPGPLQETQYF	TGTGCCAGCTCACCGGGACCCCTCCAAGAGACCCAGTACTTC
few	TRBJ2-7	TRBV6-6	TRBD2	CASSPSGLAGSYEQYF	TGTGCCAGCAGTCCTTCGGGACTAGCGGGCTCCTACGAGCAGTACTTC
NA	TRBJ2-7	TRBV2	TRBD1	CASSHTLTGSYEQYF	TGTGCCAGCAGCCATACCTTGACAGGGTCCTACGAGCAGTACTTC
NA	TRBJ2-5	TRBV7-7	NA	CASSDSSRESKETQYF	TGTGCCAGCAGCGACTCCTCGCGGGAATCCAAAGAGACCCAGTACTTC
NA	TRBJ1-5	TRBV27	NA	CASSLIGGAGNQPQHF	TGTGCCAGCAGTTTGATCGGGGGGGCCGGCAATCAGCCCCAGCATTTT
NA	TRBJ1-5	TRBV18	NA	CASSPKNQPQHF	TGTGCCAGCTCACCCAAAAATCAGCCCCAGCATTTT
NA	TRBJ2-2	TRBV7-9	TRBD1	CASLGQGGATGELFF	TGTGCCAGCTTGGGACAGGGGGGTGCCACCGGGGAGCTGTTTTTT
NA	TRBJ1-2	TRBV29-1	NA	CSVAQFYGYTF	TGCAGCGTTGCACAGTTCTATGGCTACACCTTC
NA	TRBJ2-4	TRBV27	NA	CASSPGVEITKNIQYF	TGTGCCAGCAGTCCGGGCGTAGAGATTACCAAAAACATTCAGTACTTC
NA	TRBJ2-3	TRBV11-2	NA	CASSLGVGQDTQYF	TGTGCCAGCAGCTTAGGAGTAGGGCAAGATACGCAGTATTTT
once	TRBJ1-1	TRBV4-1	NA	CASSQEGRASDAFF	TGCGCCAGCAGCCAAGAAGGCAGGGCAAGTGACGCTTTCTTT
NA	TRBJ1-2	TRBV29-1	TRBD1	CSVRTGENYGYTF	TGCAGCGTGAGGACAGGGGAGAACTATGGCTACACCTTC
NA	TRBJ2-2	TRBV29-1	NA	CSVESWEGGTGELFF	TGCAGCGTTGAGTCATGGGAGGGGGGCACCGGGGAGCTGTTTTTT
NA	TRBJ1-2	TRBV5-6	NA	CASSLLGYRQDGYTF	TGTGCCAGCAGCTTGCTGGGATATAGGCAAGATGGCTACACCTTC
NA	TRBJ2-5	TRBV29-1	TRBD1	CSVETGGQETQYF	TGCAGCGTTGAAACAGGGGGGCAAGAGACCCAGTACTTC
NA	TRBJ2-7	TRBV5-1	NA	CASSLGTVITYEQYF	TGCGCCAGCAGCTTGGGGACGGTGATTACCTACGAGCAGTACTTC
once	TRBJ1-4	TRBV18	NA	CASSLRQGSEKLFF	TGTGCCAGCTCACTCAGGCAGGGGAGTGAAAAACTGTTTTTT
NA	TRBJ1-4	TRBV27	TRBD1	CASSRTGQQNEKLFF	TGTGCCAGCAGCAGGACAGGGCAACAAAATGAAAAACTGTTTTTT
NA	TRBJ1-2	TRBV18	NA	CASSPTVERNGYTF	TGTGCCAGCTCACCGACGGTCGAACGGAACGGCTACACCTTC
NA	TRBJ1-4	TRBV12-5	NA	CASGFRAEKLFF	TGTGCTAGTGGTTTTAGGGCAGAAAAACTGTTTTTT
NA	TRBJ1-2	TRBV2	NA	CASSPRVYGYTF	TGTGCCAGCAGTCCCAGGGTTTATGGCTACACCTTC
NA	TRBJ2-2	TRBV29-1	TRBD1	CSVEGTGRTGELFF	TGCAGCGTTGAAGGGACAGGCCGGACCGGGGAGCTGTTTTTT